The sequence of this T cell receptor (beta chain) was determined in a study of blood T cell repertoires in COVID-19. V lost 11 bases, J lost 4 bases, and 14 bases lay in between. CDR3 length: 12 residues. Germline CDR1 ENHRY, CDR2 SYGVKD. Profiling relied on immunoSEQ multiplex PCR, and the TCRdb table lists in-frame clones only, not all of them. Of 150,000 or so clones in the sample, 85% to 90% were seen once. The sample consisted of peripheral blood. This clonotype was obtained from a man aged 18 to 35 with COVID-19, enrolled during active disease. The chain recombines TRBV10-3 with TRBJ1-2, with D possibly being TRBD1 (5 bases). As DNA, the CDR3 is TGTGCCTCAGCCGGGGGAAGCTATGGCTACACCTTC. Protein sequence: CASAGGSYGYTF.